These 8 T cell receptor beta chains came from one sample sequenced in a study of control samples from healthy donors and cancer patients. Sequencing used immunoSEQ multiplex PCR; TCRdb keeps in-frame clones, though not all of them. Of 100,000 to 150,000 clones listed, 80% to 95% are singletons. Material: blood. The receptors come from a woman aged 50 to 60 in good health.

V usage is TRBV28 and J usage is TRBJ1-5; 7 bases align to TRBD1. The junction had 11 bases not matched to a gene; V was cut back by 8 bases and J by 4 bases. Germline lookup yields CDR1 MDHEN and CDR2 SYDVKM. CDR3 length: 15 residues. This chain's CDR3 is CASWGQSPQNQPQHF. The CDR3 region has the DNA TGTGCCAGCTGGGGACAGTCTCCTCAAAATCAGCCCCAGCATTTT.

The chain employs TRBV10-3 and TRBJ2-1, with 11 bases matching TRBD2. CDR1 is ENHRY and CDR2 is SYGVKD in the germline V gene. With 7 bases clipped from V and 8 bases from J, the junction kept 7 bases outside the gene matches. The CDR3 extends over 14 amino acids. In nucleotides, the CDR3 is TGTGCCATCACTAGACTAGCGGGATCGGATGAGCAGTTCTTC. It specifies CAITRLAGSDEQFF.

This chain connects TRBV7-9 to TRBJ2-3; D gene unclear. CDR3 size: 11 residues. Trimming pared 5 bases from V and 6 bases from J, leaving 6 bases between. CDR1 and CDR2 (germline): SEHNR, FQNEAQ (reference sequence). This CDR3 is CASSLLDTQYF. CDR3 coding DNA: TGTGCCAGCAGCCTGCTGGATACGCAGTATTTT.

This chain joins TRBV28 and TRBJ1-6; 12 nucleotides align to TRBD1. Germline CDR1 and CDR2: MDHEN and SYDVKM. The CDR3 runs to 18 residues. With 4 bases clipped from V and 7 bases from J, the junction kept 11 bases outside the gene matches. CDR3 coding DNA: TGTGCCAGCAGTTCCGGGACAGGGGGCTTCGGGGCCAATTCACCCCTCCACTTT. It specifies CASSSGTGGFGANSPLHF.

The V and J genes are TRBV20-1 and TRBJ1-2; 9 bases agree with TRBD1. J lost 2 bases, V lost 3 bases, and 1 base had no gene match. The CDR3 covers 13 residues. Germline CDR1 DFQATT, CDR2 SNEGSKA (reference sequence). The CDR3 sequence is CSASTGGNYGYTF. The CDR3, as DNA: TGCAGTGCTAGTACAGGGGGCAACTATGGCTACACCTTC.

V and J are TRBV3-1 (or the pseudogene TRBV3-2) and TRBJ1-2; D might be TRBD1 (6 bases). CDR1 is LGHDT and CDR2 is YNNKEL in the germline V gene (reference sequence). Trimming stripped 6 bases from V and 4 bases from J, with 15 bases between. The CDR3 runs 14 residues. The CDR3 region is CASSRQAWGYGYTF. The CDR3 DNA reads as TGTGCCAGCAGTCGACAGGCTTGGGGCTATGGCTACACCTTC.

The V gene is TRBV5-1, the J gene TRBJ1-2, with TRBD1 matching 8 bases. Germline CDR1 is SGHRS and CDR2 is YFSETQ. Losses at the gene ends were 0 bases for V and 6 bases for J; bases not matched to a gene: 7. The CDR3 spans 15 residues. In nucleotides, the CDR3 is TGCGCCAGCAGCTTGGGACAGGGGAGGATAGATGGCTACACCTTC. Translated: CASSLGQGRIDGYTF.

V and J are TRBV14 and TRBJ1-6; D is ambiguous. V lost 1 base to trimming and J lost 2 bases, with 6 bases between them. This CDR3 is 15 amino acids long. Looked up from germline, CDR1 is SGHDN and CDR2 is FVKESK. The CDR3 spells CASSQGRTYNSPLHF. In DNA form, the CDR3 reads TGTGCCAGCAGCCAAGGTCGCACCTATAATTCACCCCTCCACTTT.